This entry describes one T cell receptor (beta chain). This specimen belongs to a study of T cell responses to AZD1222 COVID-19 vaccine. Germline CDR1 is LNHDA and CDR2 is SQIVND (reference sequence). CDR3 size: 15 residues. V lost 4 bases and J lost 8, with 17 bases in between. TCRdb's table, derived via immunoSEQ multiplex PCR, lists solely in-frame clones and lacks some. The profile covers around 160,000 clones, with about 89% appearing a single time and approximately 2.9% taken by the ten largest. The gene calls are TRBV19 and TRBJ1-4; D unclear. Sequenced here: peripheral blood, sampled on day 0 of MenACWY control vaccination. The TCR originated in an adult in good health. For the CDR3, the DNA is TGTGCCAGTAGTAGCCCCCCAGTTGAAGGGGAAAAACTGTTTTTT. Protein sequence: CASSSPPVEGEKLFF.